Reported below is one T cell receptor beta chain. Sequencing was at deep level. Sequencing used immunoSEQ multiplex PCR; TCRdb keeps in-frame clones, though not all of them. The data hold fewer than 400,000 clones, with 74% observed a single time. The sample originates from a study of shared clonotypes between healthy human individuals. This CDR3 contains 13 residues. The germline V gene has CDR1 MDHEN and CDR2 SYDVKM. V lost 5 bases and J 4 bases, leaving 9 bases between the germline ends. Healthy HIV-negative adults with no recent acute infections or vaccinations were recruited as donors. V gene TRBV28 combines with J gene TRBJ2-1, with D hard to call. This sequence originates from a man aged 30 to 45 in good health. What was sequenced was memory CD4+ T cells sorted from blood. Subset noted: CD45RA-negative fraction. The CDR3 bases are TGTGCCAGCAGTAGAGAACGGTACAATGAGCAGTTCTTC. Its protein is CASSRERYNEQFF.